Below, 29 T cell receptor beta chains from the same sample are listed, as sequenced in a study of blood T cell repertoires in COVID-19. Data came from immunoSEQ multiplex PCR; TCRdb stores just in-frame clones and leaves some out. This table holds under 300,000 clones, 75% to 90% found once. Sequenced sample: PBMCs or T cells enriched from blood (not recorded which). The receptors come from a woman in her fifties or sixties who had recovered from COVID-19.

The gene calls are TRBV2 and TRBJ1-6, with 10 bases aligning to TRBD1. The ends lost 5 bases at V and 9 bases at J; junction bases unmatched: 7. Per the germline V gene, CDR1 is SNHLY and CDR2 is FYNNEI. The CDR3 loop spans 15 amino acids. CDR3 DNA: TGTGCCAGCAGTCAACGGACAGGGGGACTTTCACCCCTCCACTTT. The encoded protein is CASSQRTGGLSPLHF. The whole variable domain, remainder taken from reference TRBV2 and TRBJ1-6, is EPEVTQTPSHQVTQMGQEVILRCVPISNHLYFYWYRQILGQKVEFLVSFYNNEISEKSEIFDDQFSVERPDGSNFTLKIRSTKLEDSAMYFCASSQRTGGLSPLHFGNGTRLTVT.

J is TRBJ1-4 and V is TRBV7-9; D not certain. Per germline, CDR1 SEHNR and CDR2 FQNEAQ (reference sequence). V lost 5 bases and J lost 3, with 13 bases in between. CDR3 size: 15 residues. CDR3 bases: TGTGCCAGCAGCGCACCCCTACAGTCTAATGAAAAACTGTTTTTT. Protein sequence: CASSAPLQSNEKLFF.

The chain recombines TRBV7-3 with TRBJ2-1; D perhaps matches TRBD2 (6 bases). CDR3 length equals 19 residues. CDR1 is SGHTA, CDR2 FQGTGA, per germline. Deletions cut 4 bases from V and 0 bases from J, with 22 bases between. CDR3 sequence (DNA): TGTGCCAGCAGCTCCCAAGGGACCCTTGCGGGATACTCCTACAATGAGCAGTTCTTC. Amino acids: CASSSQGTLAGYSYNEQFF.

The rearrangement links TRBV19 to TRBJ1-1; 7 bases fit TRBD1. The germline gives CDR1 LNHDA, CDR2 SQIVND (reference sequence). V shed 1 base, J shed 6 bases, and the junction held 5 bases outside the gene matches. The CDR3 totals 14 residues. CDR3 loop: CASSIGTTGAEAFF. CDR3 DNA sequence: TGTGCCAGTAGTATAGGTACTACAGGGGCTGAAGCTTTCTTT.

The V call is TRBV27, the J call TRBJ1-1, with 7 bases fitting TRBD1. CDR1 and CDR2 from the germline V gene are MNHEY and SMNVEV (reference sequence). The CDR3 extends over 13 amino acids. V was pared by 4 bases and J by 4 bases, with 3 bases of the junction left unmatched. The CDR3 sequence is CASSSTGATEAFF. DNA of the CDR3: TGTGCCAGCAGTTCAACAGGGGCCACTGAAGCTTTCTTT.

This clone was seen once. The gene calls are TRBV6-5 and TRBJ1-2; TRBD1 might be the D (5 bases). Germline V lookup: CDR1 MNHEY, CDR2 SVGAGI. The CDR3 is 15 residues long. Trimming took 7 bases from V and 3 from J, leaving 18 bases between them. The CDR3 region has the DNA TGTGCCAGCAAGGGGTTTTTTATAGGGGACTATGGCTACACCTTC. Its translation is CASKGFFIGDYGYTF.

This rearrangement joins TRBV5-1 to TRBJ2-2, with 8 bases matching TRBD1. V lost 3 bases and J lost 4; bases outside the gene matches: 5. The CDR3 is made up of 15 amino acids. Germline lookup yields CDR1 SGHRS and CDR2 YFSETQ. CDR3 DNA: TGCGCCAGCAGCTCGCCCACAGGGGGCACCGGGGAGCTGTTTTTT. This translates into CASSSPTGGTGELFF.

The V gene is TRBV28, the J gene TRBJ2-3, with TRBD2 identical over 7 bases. After removal of 6 bases from V and 8 bases from J, the junction contained 5 bases not matched to a gene. This CDR3 has 12 amino acids. CDR1 and CDR2 from the germline V gene are MDHEN and SYDVKM. In nucleotides, the CDR3 is TGTGCCAGCAGGGCGGGAGTTAGTACGCAGTATTTT. This translates into CASRAGVSTQYF.

J is TRBJ2-1 and V is TRBV28, with TRBD2 matching over 14 bases. Germline V CDR1 and CDR2: MDHEN, SYDVKM. The CDR3 totals 19 residues. Germline trimming cut 6 bases from V and 12 bases from J; bases unmatched to any gene: 22. DNA of the CDR3: TGTGCCAGCAGCCACGGCGGGACTAGCGGGAGCGGGGGCTTTCGGGGGCAGTTCTTC. This gives the protein CASSHGGTSGSGGFRGQFF. Full variable domain (remainder filled in from reference TRBV28 and TRBJ2-1): DVKVTQSSRYLVKRTGEKVFLECVQDMDHENMFWYRQDPGLGLRLIYFSYDVKMKEKGDIPEGYSVSREKKERFSLILESASTNQTSMYLCASSHGGTSGSGGFRGQFFGPGTRLTVL.

CDR3 residues: CASRGQGIGNTIYF. CDR3 coding DNA: TGCGCCAGCAGGGGACAGGGGATTGGAAACACCATATATTTT. The V gene is TRBV5-1, the J gene TRBJ1-3, with 10 bases aligning to TRBD1. Unmatched junction bases numbered 2, after V lost 5 bases and J lost 3 bases. From germline, CDR1 is SGHRS and CDR2 YFSETQ. This CDR3 region has 14 residues.

This clone was seen once. The chain couples TRBV10-3 to TRBJ2-1; 7 bases fit TRBD1. J was trimmed by 14 bases and V by 3 bases; bases with no gene match: 4. Germline CDR1 is ENHRY and CDR2 is SYGVKD. CDR3 length equals 11 residues. The CDR3 sequence is CAISEGTDKFF. CDR3 nucleotides: TGTGCCATCAGTGAAGGGACAGATAAGTTCTTC.

The CDR3 spells CASSLEGQGEQFF. CDR3 in DNA: TGTGCCAGCAGTTTAGAGGGACAGGGTGAGCAGTTCTTC. The chain combines TRBV27 with TRBJ2-1; 9 bases align to TRBD1. This CDR3 spans 13 amino acids. Germline V gene lookup returns CDR1 MNHEY and CDR2 SMNVEV (reference sequence). J was trimmed by 9 bases and V by 2 bases; bases with no gene match: 2.

This clone is a singleton in its sample. The gene calls are TRBV13 and TRBJ2-2; possible D gene TRBD1, 6 bases. V was trimmed by 3 bases and J by 1 base, leaving 6 bases between them. CDR1 is PRHDT, CDR2 FYEKMQ, per germline (reference sequence). This CDR3 is built from 14 residues. CDR3 protein: CASSLGQNTGELFF. CDR3 DNA: TGTGCCAGCAGCTTGGGACAGAACACCGGGGAGCTGTTTTTT.

The rearrangement uses TRBV19 and TRBJ1-2; unclear D gene. Trimming left V 2 bases short and J 0 bases short, with 10 bases between. Germline V CDR1 and CDR2: LNHDA, SQIVND (reference sequence). The CDR3 contains 15 residues. The CDR3 sequence is CASSIIAETNYGYTF. CDR3 bases: TGTGCCAGTAGTATAATCGCGGAAACTAACTATGGCTACACCTTC.

About this clone: The same CDR3 also results from other DNA sequences found in this sample. The rearrangement links TRBV5-1 to TRBJ2-7; maybe TRBD1 (5 bases). Trimming left V 1 base short and J 1 base short, with 6 bases between. The CDR3 covers 13 residues. Per germline, CDR1 SGHRS and CDR2 YFSETQ. The CDR3 here is CASSLRGSYEQYF. As DNA, the CDR3 is TGCGCCAGCAGCTTGAGGGGTTCCTACGAGCAGTACTTC.

The rearrangement uses TRBV6-6 and TRBJ1-4; tentative D call: TRBD1 (6 bases). V dropped 2 bases and J dropped 4 bases, with 11 bases sitting between them. The germline V gene has CDR1 MNHNY and CDR2 SVGAGI (reference sequence). This CDR3 spans 15 amino acids. The chain's CDR3 is CASSYAGANNEKLFF. The CDR3 region has the DNA TGTGCCAGCAGTTACGCGGGGGCGAATAATGAAAAACTGTTTTTT.

This clone is a singleton in its sample. This chain uses TRBV5-1 with TRBJ2-1; D is unresolved. The CDR3 has 12 amino acids. Germline loops: CDR1 SGHRS, CDR2 YFSETQ. The V gene lost 2 bases and the J gene lost 6 bases, with 6 bases spanning the gap. The DNA of the CDR3 is TGCGCCAGCAGCTTAGCCCTCAATGAGCAGTTCTTC. Encoded protein: CASSLALNEQFF.

This clone is a singleton in its sample. This chain's CDR3 is CASSYLQGRVSTDTQYF. Here the CDR3 DNA reads TGTGCCAGCAGCTATTTACAGGGGCGGGTCAGCACAGATACGCAGTATTTT. The rearrangement uses TRBV5-5 and TRBJ2-3; 7 nucleotides agree with TRBD1. The CDR3 covers 17 residues. The germline V gene has CDR1 SGHKS and CDR2 YYEKEE (reference sequence). V was pared by 3 bases and J by 0 bases, with 10 bases of the junction left unmatched.

This chain joins TRBV3-1 (or the pseudogene TRBV3-2) and TRBJ2-1, with D unresolved. Trimming stripped 4 bases from V and 8 bases from J, with 9 bases between. The CDR3 totals 12 residues. Germline values: CDR1 LGHDT, CDR2 YNNKEL (reference sequence). The CDR3 spells CASSLLSDEQFF. Here the CDR3 DNA reads TGTGCCAGCAGCCTTCTAAGCGATGAGCAGTTCTTC.

This clone is a singleton in its sample. The V and J genes are TRBV11-2 and TRBJ2-6; 10 positions match TRBD1. The CDR3 sequence is 19 residues long. V trimming: 3 bases; J trimming: 2 bases; junction bases outside the gene matches: 10. Germline CDR1 and CDR2: SGHAT and FQNNGV. The CDR3, as DNA: TGTGCCAGCAGCTTTATTAGAGGACAGGGGGTCCCTGGGGCCAACGTCCTGACTTTC. It is translated as CASSFIRGQGVPGANVLTF.

The chain uses TRBV18 and TRBJ1-2, with D tentatively TRBD1 (5 bases). CDR3 size: 12 residues. CDR1 and CDR2 from the germline V gene are KGHSH and LQKENI. Trimming removed 4 bases at V and 13 bases at J, with 16 bases between. CDR3 sequence (DNA): TGTGCCAGCTCACTCCCCCAGGGTACCTTCACCTTC. This encodes CASSLPQGTFTF.

The rearrangement links TRBV18 to TRBJ2-7, with 9 positions matching TRBD1. Germline CDR1 KGHSH, CDR2 LQKENI. The J segment lost 2 bases and the V segment lost 4 bases, leaving 6 bases of the junction unmatched. This CDR3 is built from 15 residues. The DNA for the CDR3 is TGTGCCAGCTCACTAACAGGGGGCGCCGCCTACGAGCAGTACTTC. Its translation is CASSLTGGAAYEQYF. The whole variable domain, filled in from reference TRBV18 and TRBJ2-7, reads NAGVMQNPRHLVRRRGQEARLRCSPMKGHSHVYWYRQLPEEGLKFMVYLQKENIIDESGMPKERFSAEFPKEGPSILRIQQVVRGDSAAYFCASSLTGGAAYEQYFGPGTRLTVT.

This rearrangement joins TRBV11-1 to TRBJ1-5; TRBD1 aligns across 7 bases. Germline-derived CDR1 and CDR2 are SGHAT and FQDESV (reference sequence). This CDR3 comprises 15 residues. J gave up 0 bases and V 4 bases, and 3 bases lay outside the gene matches. The DNA for the CDR3 is TGTGCCAGCAGCTCCGGGACAGCTAGCAATCAGCCCCAGCATTTT. Translated, it gives CASSSGTASNQPQHF.

This chain links TRBV9 with TRBJ1-1; 8 nucleotides align to TRBD1. CDR1 and CDR2 from the germline V gene are SGDLS and YYNGEE. The V segment lost 4 bases and the J segment 2 bases; nucleotides outside the gene matches: 13. The CDR3 covers 17 residues. Here the CDR3 DNA reads TGTGCCAGCAGCCCCGACTCCGGGACAGGAAAAAACACTGAAGCTTTCTTT. Residues: CASSPDSGTGKNTEAFF.

V usage is TRBV18 and J usage is TRBJ1-4, with TRBD1 as a possible D gene (5 bases). Trimming pared 1 base from V and 2 bases from J, leaving 14 bases between. The CDR3 extends over 17 amino acids. Germline CDR1 reads KGHSH; CDR2 reads LQKENI. The DNA for the CDR3 is TGTGCCAGCTCACCACGGAGGGGAGTCGCTACTAATGAAAAACTGTTTTTT. This encodes CASSPRRGVATNEKLFF.

The chain carries TRBV2 and TRBJ2-7; 7 nucleotides agree with TRBD1. This CDR3 comprises 15 residues. V was pared by 8 bases and J by 5 bases, with 15 bases of the junction left unmatched. Germline loops: CDR1 SNHLY, CDR2 FYNNEI. This CDR3 is CASFERTGTYHEQYF. The CDR3, as DNA: TGTGCCAGCTTCGAAAGGACAGGCACCTACCACGAGCAGTACTTC.

This clone was counted a single time. The chain carries TRBV6-5 and TRBJ2-7; TRBD1 matches at 7 bases. J gave up 0 bases and V 11 bases, and 10 bases lay outside the gene matches. The CDR3 contains 14 residues. The germline gives CDR1 MNHEY, CDR2 SVGAGI. The CDR3, as DNA: TGTGCCTCCCAAGACAGGGTCAACTCCTACGAGCAGTACTTC. It is translated as CASQDRVNSYEQYF.

The chain combines TRBV6-6 with TRBJ1-1; possible D gene TRBD1, 5 bases. The CDR3 spans 15 residues. V gave up 4 bases and J gave up 0 bases, with 12 bases separating them. The germline CDR1 and CDR2 sequences are MNHNY and SVGAGI (reference sequence). The DNA of the CDR3 is TGTGCCAGCAGTTCCCAGGGAATGGTGAACACTGAAGCTTTCTTT. Its translation is CASSSQGMVNTEAFF.

CDR3 coding DNA: TGTGCCAGCAGCTTAGGGAGGACAGAGAATTCACCCCTCCACTTT. This sequence encodes CASSLGRTENSPLHF. The rearrangement links TRBV7-9 to TRBJ1-6; D might be TRBD1 (6 bases). Looked up from germline, CDR1 is SEHNR and CDR2 is FQNEAQ (reference sequence). The CDR3 covers 15 residues. The germline V and J ends were trimmed by 1 base and 7 bases, with 11 bases remaining between them.